What follows is one T cell receptor (beta chain) and its context. This specimen comes from a study of blood T cell repertoires in COVID-19. For the study at large: In each case, the material was cDNA or gDNA derived from T cells, B-cell-depleted T cells, or PBMCs.

In the authors' methods: Cell counts per sample came from amplifying reference gene primers. Assay used: immunoSEQ multiplex PCR; TCRdb lists only in-frame clones, some missing. V and J calls and clone size are those listed in that table; D and trimming were worked out from the DNA. The repertoire includes some 49,000 clones, around 90% of them detected once, and 19% sits in the top ten. The germline V gene has CDR1 MNHEY and CDR2 SMNVEV (reference sequence). This CDR3 contains 15 residues. The V gene end was trimmed by 5 bases and the J gene end by 2 bases; junction bases not matched to a gene: 7. Specimen: peripheral blood. This sequence joins TRBV27 and TRBJ2-3; 7 bases line up with TRBD2. The TCR originated in a man between 65 and 85 years old with active COVID-19. CDR3 sequence: CASSPSGALTDTQYF. Here the CDR3 DNA reads TGTGCCAGCAGTCCCAGCGGGGCCCTCACAGATACGCAGTATTTT.